This passage covers 3 T cell receptor beta chains from one sample sequenced in a study of post-analysis software for immune sequencing data. Notes on the study in general: Patients used roughly five TRBV segments, including TRBV5-6, TRBV5-1 and TRBV20-1, more often than controls.

Unique molecular identifiers were present in the TCR beta cDNA libraries. MiXCR, run by TCRdb on the PCR reads, gives a single entry per CDR3 protein. The sample holds around 770,000 distinct CDR3 sequences, around 42% seen once. For these TCRs, the target antigens are not known. The sample was blood. These receptors were collected from a girl aged 5-17 years with multiple sclerosis.

This chain uses TRBV28 with TRBJ2-1; D is uncertain. Per the germline V gene, CDR1 is MDHEN and CDR2 is SYDVKM. Trimming removed 5 bases at V and 0 bases at J, with 14 bases between. This CDR3 is built from 16 residues. The CDR3 loop reads CASSPRPPRSYNEQFF. In DNA form, the CDR3 reads TGTGCCAGCAGTCCGAGGCCCCCACGCTCCTACAATGAGCAGTTCTTC.

V gene TRBV25-1 combines with J gene TRBJ2-1, with D perhaps matching TRBD1 (7 bases). CDR1 and CDR2 from the germline V gene are MGHDK and SYGVNS. The CDR3 covers 14 residues. V was clipped by 3 bases and J by 8 bases, with 14 bases between them. For the CDR3, the DNA is TGTGCCAGCAGTGAGAATGGAGGGGGCGATGAGCAGTTCTTC. It yields the protein CASSENGGGDEQFF.

The V call is TRBV29-1, the J call TRBJ2-1, with D possibly matching TRBD1 (5 bases). V was pared by 0 bases and J by 0 bases, with 24 bases between. The CDR3 totals 20 residues. Germline CDR1 reads SQVTM; CDR2 reads ANQGSEA. CDR3 sequence (DNA): TGCAGCGTTGAAGACATAGAATCGGCAGACTCAAGGGGCTCCTACAATGAGCAGTTCTTC. Translated, it gives CSVEDIESADSRGSYNEQFF.